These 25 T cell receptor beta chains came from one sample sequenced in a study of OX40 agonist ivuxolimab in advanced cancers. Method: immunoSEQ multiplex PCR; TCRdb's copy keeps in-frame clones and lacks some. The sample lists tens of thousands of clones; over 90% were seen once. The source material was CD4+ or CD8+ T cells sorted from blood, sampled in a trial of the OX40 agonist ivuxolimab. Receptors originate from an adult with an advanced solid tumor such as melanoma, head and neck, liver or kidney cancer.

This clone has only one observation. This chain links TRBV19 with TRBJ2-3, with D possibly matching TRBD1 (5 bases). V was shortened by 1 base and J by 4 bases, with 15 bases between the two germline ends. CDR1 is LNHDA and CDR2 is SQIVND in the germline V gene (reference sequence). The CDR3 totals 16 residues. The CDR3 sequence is CASSIGGSGVADTQYF. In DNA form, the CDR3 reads TGTGCCAGTAGTATAGGGGGCTCGGGTGTCGCAGATACGCAGTATTTT.

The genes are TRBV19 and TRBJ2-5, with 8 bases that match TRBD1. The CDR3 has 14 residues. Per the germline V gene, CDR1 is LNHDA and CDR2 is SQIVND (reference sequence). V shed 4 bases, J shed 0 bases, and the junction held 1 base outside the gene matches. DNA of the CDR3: TGTGCCAGTAGTAGGGACAGGTACCAAGAGACCCAGTACTTC. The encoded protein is CASSRDRYQETQYF.

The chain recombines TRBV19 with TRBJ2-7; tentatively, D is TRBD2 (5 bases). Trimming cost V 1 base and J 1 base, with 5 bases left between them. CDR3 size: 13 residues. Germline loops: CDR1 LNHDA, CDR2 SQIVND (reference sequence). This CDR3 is CASSIGGSYEQYF. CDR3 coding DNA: TGTGCCAGTAGTATAGGCGGGTCCTACGAGCAGTACTTC.

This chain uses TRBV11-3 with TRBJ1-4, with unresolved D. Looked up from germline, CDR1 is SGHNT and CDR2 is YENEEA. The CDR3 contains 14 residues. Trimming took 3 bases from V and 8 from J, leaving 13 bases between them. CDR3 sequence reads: CASSFKSRQEKLFF. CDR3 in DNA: TGTGCCAGCAGCTTCAAGAGTCGGCAAGAAAAACTGTTTTTT.

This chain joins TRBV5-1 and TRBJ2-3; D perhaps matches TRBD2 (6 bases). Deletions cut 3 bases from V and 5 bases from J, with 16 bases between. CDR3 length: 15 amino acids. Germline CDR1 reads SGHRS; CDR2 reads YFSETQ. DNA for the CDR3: TGCGCCAGCAGCTCGGGCGGGACGTTCATAGATACGCAGTATTTT. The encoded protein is CASSSGGTFIDTQYF.

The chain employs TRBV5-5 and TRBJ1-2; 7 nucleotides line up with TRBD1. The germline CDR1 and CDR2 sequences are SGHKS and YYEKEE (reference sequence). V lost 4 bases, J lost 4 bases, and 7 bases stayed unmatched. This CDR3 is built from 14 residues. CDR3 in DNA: TGTGCCAGCAGCCGAACCCGGGACAGCTATGGCTACACCTTC. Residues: CASSRTRDSYGYTF. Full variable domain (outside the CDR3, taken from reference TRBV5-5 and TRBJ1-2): DAGVTQSPTHLIKTRGQQVTLRCSPISGHKSVSWYQQVLGQGPQFIFQYYEKEERGRGNFPDRFSARQFPNYSSELNVNALLLGDSALYLCASSRTRDSYGYTFGSGTRLTVV.

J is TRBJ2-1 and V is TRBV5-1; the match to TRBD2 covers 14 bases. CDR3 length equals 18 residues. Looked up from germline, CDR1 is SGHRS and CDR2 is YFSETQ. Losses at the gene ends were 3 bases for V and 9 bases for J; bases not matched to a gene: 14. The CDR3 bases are TGCGCCAGCAGCTCCACCTCCGGGACTAGCGGGAGTAGGGGTGAGCAGTTCTTC. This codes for CASSSTSGTSGSRGEQFF. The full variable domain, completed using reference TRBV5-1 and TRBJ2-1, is KAGVTQTPRYLIKTRGQQVTLSCSPISGHRSVSWYQQTPGQGLQFLFEYFSETQRNKGNFPGRFSGRQFSNSRSEMNVSTLELGDSALYLCASSSTSGTSGSRGEQFFGPGTRLTVL.

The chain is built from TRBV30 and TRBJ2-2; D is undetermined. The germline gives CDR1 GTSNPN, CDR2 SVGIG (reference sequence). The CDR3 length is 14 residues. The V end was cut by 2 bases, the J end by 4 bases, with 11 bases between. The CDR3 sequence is CAWSPGRLTGELFF. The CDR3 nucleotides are TGTGCCTGGAGTCCGGGCAGGCTCACCGGGGAGCTGTTTTTT.

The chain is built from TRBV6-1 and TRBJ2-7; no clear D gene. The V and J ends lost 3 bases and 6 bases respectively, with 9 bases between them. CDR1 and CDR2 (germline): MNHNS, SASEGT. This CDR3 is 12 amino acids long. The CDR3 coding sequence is TGTGCCAGCAGTGATAGTAGATCCGAGCAGTACTTC. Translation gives CASSDSRSEQYF.

This CDR3 reads CASSLPGLANTGELFF. The CDR3 DNA reads as TGCGCCAGCAGCTTGCCGGGACTAGCTAACACCGGGGAGCTGTTTTTT. The chain combines TRBV5-1 with TRBJ2-2, with 9 nucleotides matching TRBD2. The germline V gene encodes CDR1 SGHRS and CDR2 YFSETQ. The CDR3 covers 16 residues. After removal of 1 base from V and 2 bases from J, the junction contained 3 bases not matched to a gene.

CDR3 region: CASSQETSYEQFF. The CDR3 region has the DNA TGTGCCAGCAGCCAGGAGACGAGCTATGAGCAGTTCTTC. This chain joins TRBV2 and TRBJ2-1; D remains unclear. CDR1 SNHLY and CDR2 FYNNEI come from the germline V gene. The CDR3 is made up of 13 amino acids. Trimming stripped 6 bases from V and 8 bases from J, with 14 bases between.

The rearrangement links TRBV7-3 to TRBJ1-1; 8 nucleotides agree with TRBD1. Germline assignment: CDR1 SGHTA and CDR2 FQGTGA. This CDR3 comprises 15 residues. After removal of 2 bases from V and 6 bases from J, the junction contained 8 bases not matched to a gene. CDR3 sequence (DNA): TGTGCCAGCAGCTTAGCAGGGGGCACAAGGTCTGAAGCTTTCTTT. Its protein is CASSLAGGTRSEAFF.

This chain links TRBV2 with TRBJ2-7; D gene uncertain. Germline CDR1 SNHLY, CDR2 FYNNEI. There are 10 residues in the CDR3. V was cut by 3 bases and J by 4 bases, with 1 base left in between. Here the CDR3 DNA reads TGTGCCAGCAGTGATTACGAGCAGTACTTC. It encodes CASSDYEQYF.

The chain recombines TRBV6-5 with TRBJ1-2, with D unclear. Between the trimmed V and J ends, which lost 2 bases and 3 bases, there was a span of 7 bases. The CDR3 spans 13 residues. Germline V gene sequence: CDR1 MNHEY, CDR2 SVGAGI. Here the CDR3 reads CASSYKGYYGYTF. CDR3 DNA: TGTGCCAGCAGTTACAAGGGCTACTATGGCTACACCTTC.

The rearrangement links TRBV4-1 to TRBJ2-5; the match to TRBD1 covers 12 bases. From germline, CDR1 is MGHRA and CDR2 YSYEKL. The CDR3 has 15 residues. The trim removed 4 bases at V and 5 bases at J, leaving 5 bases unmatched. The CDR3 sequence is CASSPGTGGGETQYF. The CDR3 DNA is TGCGCCAGCAGCCCCGGGACAGGGGGCGGGGAGACCCAGTACTTC.

CDR3 amino acids: CASSLTTDTQYF. CDR3 coding DNA: TGCGCCAGCAGCTTGACCACAGATACGCAGTATTTT. This chain connects TRBV5-1 to TRBJ2-3, with D unresolved. V was shortened by 1 base and J by 2 bases, with 2 bases between the two germline ends. CDR1 and CDR2 (germline): SGHRS, YFSETQ. This CDR3 is built from 12 residues.

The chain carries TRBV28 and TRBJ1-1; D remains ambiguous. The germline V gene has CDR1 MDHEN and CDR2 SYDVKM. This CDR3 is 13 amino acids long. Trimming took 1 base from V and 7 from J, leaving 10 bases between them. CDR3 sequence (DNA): TGTGCCAGCAGTTTATTTGCGAGAGGTGAAGCTTTCTTT. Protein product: CASSLFARGEAFF.

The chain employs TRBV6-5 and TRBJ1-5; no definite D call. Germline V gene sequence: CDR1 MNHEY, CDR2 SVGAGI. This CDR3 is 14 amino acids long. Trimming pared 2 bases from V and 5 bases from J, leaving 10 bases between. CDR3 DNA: TGTGCCAGCAGTTACGCGCGGGGAGATCAGCCCCAGCATTTT. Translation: CASSYARGDQPQHF.

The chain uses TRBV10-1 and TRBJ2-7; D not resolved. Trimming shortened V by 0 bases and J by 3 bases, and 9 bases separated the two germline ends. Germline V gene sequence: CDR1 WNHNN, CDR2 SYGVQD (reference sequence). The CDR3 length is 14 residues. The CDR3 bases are TGCGCCAGCAGTGAGTCGGGGTTCTTCTACGAGCAGTACTTC. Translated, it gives CASSESGFFYEQYF.

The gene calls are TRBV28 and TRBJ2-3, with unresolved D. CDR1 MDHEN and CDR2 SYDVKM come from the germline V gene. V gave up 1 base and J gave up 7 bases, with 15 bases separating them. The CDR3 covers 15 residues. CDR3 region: CASSLSSSHTYTQYF. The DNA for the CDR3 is TGTGCCAGCAGTTTATCCTCCTCCCACACTTATACGCAGTATTTT.

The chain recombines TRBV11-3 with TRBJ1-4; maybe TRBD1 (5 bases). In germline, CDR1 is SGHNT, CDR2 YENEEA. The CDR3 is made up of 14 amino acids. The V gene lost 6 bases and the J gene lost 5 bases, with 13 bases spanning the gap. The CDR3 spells CASRAGTGNEKLFF. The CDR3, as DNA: TGTGCCAGCAGAGCCGGGACCGGCAATGAAAAACTGTTTTTT.

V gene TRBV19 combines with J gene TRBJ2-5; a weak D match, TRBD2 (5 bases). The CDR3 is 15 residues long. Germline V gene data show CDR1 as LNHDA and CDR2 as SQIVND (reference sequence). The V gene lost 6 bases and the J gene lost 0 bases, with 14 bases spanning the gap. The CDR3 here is CASRAPGEYQETQYF. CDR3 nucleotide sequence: TGTGCCAGTAGGGCCCCCGGGGAGTACCAAGAGACCCAGTACTTC.

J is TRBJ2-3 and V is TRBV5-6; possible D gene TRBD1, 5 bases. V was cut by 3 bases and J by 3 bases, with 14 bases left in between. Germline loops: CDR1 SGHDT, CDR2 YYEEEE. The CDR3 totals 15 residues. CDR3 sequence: CASSYLGRGTDTQYF. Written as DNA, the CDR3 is TGTGCCAGCAGCTATCTGGGAAGGGGAACAGATACGCAGTATTTT.

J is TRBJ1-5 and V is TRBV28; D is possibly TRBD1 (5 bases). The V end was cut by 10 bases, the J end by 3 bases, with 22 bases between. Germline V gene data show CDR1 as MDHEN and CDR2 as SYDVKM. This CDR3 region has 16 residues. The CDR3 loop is CATCSLVRGPNQPQHF. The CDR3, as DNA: TGTGCCACCTGTTCCCTTGTGAGGGGACCCAATCAGCCCCAGCATTTT. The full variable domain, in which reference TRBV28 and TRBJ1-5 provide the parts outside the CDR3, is DVKVTQSSRYLVKRTGEKVFLECVQDMDHENMFWYRQDPGLGLRLIYFSYDVKMKEKGDIPEGYSVSREKKERFSLILESASTNQTSMYLCATCSLVRGPNQPQHFGDGTRLSIL.

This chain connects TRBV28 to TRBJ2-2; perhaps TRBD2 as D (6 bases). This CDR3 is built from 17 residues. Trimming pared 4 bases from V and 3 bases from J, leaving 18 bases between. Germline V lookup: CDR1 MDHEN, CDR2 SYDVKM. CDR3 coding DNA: TGTGCCAGCAGTTCTGACTGGGAGGAAAGTTACACCGGGGAGCTGTTTTTT. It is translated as CASSSDWEESYTGELFF.